This TCR beta chain was identified in a study of blood T cell repertoires in COVID-19 (dated by TCRdb to the early 2020s). Describing the broader study: Samples from collaborators originated in the United States, Italy and Spain and spanned both the acute and convalescent phases of COVID-19. The material from the prospective study consisted of cDNA or gDNA derived from T cells, B-cell-depleted T cells, or PBMCs. The dataset comprised deeply sampled blood TCRbeta repertoires from subjects exposed to, actively infected with, or recovered from COVID-19. A freely available public database, intended as a resource for researchers studying the immune response to SARS-CoV-2, is where the repertoires were released. The samples were drawn from the first 160 participants of the ongoing ImmuneRACE study and from under 1,500 subjects provided by 6 global collaborators. The sample metadata nearly always contained a de-identified subject ID, COVID-19 status, age in years and sex. Where available, HLA class I and class II types were taken from metadata supplied by the sample provider and were not determined by assay-based typing.

V and J are truncated by 5 bases and 4 bases respectively, leaving an intervening sequence of 12 bases. The CDR3 runs 14 amino acids, cysteine and phenylalanine included. The DNA shown is the 42-base CDR3, in frame from base 1. CDR1 and CDR2 are drawn from the germline V gene: MNHEY, SVGAGI. The paper as a whole reports these results and caveats: The amount of clinical and demographic metadata varied by source and participant and was provided uncurated.

The collaborating institutions used their own protocols to collect whole blood in K2EDTA tubes. Collaborator samples were shipped for TCRbeta analysis as frozen whole blood, isolated PBMCs, or DNA extracted from either sample type. Regarding this clone: What antigen it recognizes has not been identified. Qualities for individual bases were not recorded, and no much larger clone is one base off.

The immunoSEQ Assay, a bias-controlled multiplex PCR, was used to amplify TCRbeta CDR3 regions from genomic DNA. The study's processing was this. The number of nucleated cells in each sample was estimated by amplification of reference gene primers within the assay. To quantify the absolute abundance of each unique TCRbeta CDR3 rearrangement, sequence reads were collapsed and filtered. For each sample, productive Simpson clonality was calculated as the square root of Simpson's diversity index over productive rearrangements. The source is immuneACCESS, and TCRdb retained only in-frame sequences with V and J called. Part of the clones is not carried over; for the studies checked, unresolved V genes explain less than half of this, and the remainder is unexplained. V, J and clone size are taken as reported in that table, and D and trimming were inferred from the DNA itself. The sample table contains about 52,000 clones; only one count was recorded for about four fifths of them. Under 8.5% of the sample is in the top ten clones.

Recombination joined TRBV6-5 with TRBJ1-5; TRBD1 could be the D gene, as 5 bases match. The receptor was isolated from a man aged 70 or older with active COVID-19. Sequenced: peripheral blood. The CDR3 in this case is CASSPLGTNQPQHF. The bases read TGTGCCAGCAGTCCGCTGGGGACTAATCAGCCCCAGCATTTT.